The T cell receptor beta chain described here comes from a study of shared clonotypes between healthy human individuals. CDR1 is SGHNT and CDR2 is YENEEA in the germline V gene. The CDR3 covers 17 residues. The V end was cut by 2 bases, the J end by 3 bases, with 20 bases between. A deep-level run was used for the assay. Profiling relied on immunoSEQ multiplex PCR, and the TCRdb table lists in-frame clones only, not all of them. Here the sample spans about 680,000 clones, approximately 79% being singletons. The receptor comes from a woman aged 25 to 39 in good health. V and J are TRBV11-3 and TRBJ2-7, with D unclear. Sequenced material: memory CD4+ T cells sorted from blood. Subset here: CD45RA-negative fraction. DNA for the CDR3: TGTGCCAGCAGCTTAAGTAACGGTCACCAAAGTAGCTACGAGCAGTACTTC. Protein: CASSLSNGHQSSYEQYF.